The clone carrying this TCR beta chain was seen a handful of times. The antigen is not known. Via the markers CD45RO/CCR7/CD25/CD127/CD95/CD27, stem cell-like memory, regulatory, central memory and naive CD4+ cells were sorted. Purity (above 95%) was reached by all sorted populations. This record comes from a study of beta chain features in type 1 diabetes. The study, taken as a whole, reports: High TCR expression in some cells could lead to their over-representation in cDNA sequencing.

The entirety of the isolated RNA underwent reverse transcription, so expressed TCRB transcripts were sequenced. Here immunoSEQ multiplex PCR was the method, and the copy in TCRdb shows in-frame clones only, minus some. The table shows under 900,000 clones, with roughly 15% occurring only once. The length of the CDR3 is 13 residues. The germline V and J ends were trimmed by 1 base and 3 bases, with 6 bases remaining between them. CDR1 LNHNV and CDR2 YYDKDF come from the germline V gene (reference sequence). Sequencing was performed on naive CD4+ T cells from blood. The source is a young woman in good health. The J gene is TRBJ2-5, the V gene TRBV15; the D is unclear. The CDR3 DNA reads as TGTGCCACCAGCAGAGTGGCGGAAGAGACCCAGTACTTC. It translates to CATSRVAEETQYF.